This T cell receptor beta chain appears in the sequencing data of a study of blood T cell repertoires in COVID-19. On the study more broadly: Samples representing acute and convalescent COVID-19 were sourced from the United States, Italy and Spain. From T cells, B-cell-depleted T cells, or PBMCs came the material, which was cDNA or gDNA.

The authors' processing: Amplified reference gene primers provided the basis for estimating nucleated cell counts. Sequencing used immunoSEQ multiplex PCR; TCRdb keeps in-frame clones, though not all of them. The D gene and trimming were derived from the DNA, and the V and J assignments and clone size from that table. The sample lists about 170,000 clones, more than 85% occurring once. Seattle-derived patients entered the study during active infection and were followed longitudinally. The sequence was obtained from an elderly woman with COVID-19, enrolled during active disease. Sequencing was performed on peripheral blood.

The CDR3 loop is CASSLGGSGSYNSPLHF. The CDR3 DNA is TGTGCCAGCAGCTTAGGGGGTTCAGGCTCCTATAATTCACCCCTCCACTTT. The rearrangement joins TRBV5-8 to TRBJ1-6, with D perhaps matching TRBD1 (6 bases). Trimming shortened V by 2 bases and J by 0 bases, and 12 bases separated the two germline ends. The CDR3 sequence is 17 residues long. The germline V gene has CDR1 SGHTS and CDR2 YDEGEE.